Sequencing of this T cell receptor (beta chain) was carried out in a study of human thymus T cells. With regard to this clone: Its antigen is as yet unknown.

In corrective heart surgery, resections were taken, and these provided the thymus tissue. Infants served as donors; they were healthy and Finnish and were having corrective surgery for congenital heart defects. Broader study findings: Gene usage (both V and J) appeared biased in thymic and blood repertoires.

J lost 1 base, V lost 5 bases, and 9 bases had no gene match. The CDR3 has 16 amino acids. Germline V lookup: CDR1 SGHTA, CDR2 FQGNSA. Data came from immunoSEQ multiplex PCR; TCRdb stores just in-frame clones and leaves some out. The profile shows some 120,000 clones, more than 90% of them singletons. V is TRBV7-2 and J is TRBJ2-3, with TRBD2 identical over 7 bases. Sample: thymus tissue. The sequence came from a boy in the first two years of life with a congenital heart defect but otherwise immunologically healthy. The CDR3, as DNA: TGTGCCAGCAGCAACCTTCCCCGGGGGGGCACAGATACGCAGTATTTT. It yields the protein CASSNLPRGGTDTQYF. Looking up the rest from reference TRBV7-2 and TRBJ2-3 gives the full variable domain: GAGVSQSPSNKVTEKGKDVELRCDPISGHTALYWYRQSLGQGLEFLIYFQGNSAPDKSGLPSDRFSAERTGGSVSTLTIQRTQQEDSAVYLCASSNLPRGGTDTQYFGPGTRLTVL.